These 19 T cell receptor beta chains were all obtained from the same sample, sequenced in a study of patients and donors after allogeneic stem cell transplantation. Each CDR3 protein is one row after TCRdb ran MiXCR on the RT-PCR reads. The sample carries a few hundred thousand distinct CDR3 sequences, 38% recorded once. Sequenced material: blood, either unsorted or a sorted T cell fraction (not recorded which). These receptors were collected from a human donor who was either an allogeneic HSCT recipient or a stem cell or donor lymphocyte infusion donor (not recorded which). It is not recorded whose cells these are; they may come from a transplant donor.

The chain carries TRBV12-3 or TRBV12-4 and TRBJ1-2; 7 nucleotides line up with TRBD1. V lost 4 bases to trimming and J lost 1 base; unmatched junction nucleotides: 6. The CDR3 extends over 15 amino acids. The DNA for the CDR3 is TGTGCCAGCAGTTCCCGACAGGGCCTTAACTATGGCTACACCTTC. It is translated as CASSSRQGLNYGYTF.

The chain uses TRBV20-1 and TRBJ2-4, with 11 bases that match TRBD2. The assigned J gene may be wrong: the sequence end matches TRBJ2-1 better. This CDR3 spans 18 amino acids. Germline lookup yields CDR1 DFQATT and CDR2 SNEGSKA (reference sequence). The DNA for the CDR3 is TGCAGTGCTAGAGGGCTAGCGGGGGGATCTCTAGCCAAAAACATTCAGTTCTTC. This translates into CSARGLAGGSLAKNIQFF.

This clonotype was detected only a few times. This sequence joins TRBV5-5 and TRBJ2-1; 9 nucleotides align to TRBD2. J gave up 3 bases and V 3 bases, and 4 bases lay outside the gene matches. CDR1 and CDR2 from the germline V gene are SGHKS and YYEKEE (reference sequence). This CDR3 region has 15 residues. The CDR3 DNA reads TGTGCCAGCAGCTCGTTTAGCGGGGGCTACAATGAGCAGTTCTTC. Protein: CASSSFSGGYNEQFF. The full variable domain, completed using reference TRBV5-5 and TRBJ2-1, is DAGVTQSPTHLIKTRGQQVTLRCSPISGHKSVSWYQQVLGQGPQFIFQYYEKEERGRGNFPDRFSARQFPNYSSELNVNALLLGDSALYLCASSSFSGGYNEQFFGPGTRLTVL.

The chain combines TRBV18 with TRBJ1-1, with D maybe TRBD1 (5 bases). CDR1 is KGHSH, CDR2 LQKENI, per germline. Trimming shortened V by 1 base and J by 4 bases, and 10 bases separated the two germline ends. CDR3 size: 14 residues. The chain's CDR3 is CASSPLGVGTEAFF. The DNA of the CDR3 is TGTGCCAGCTCACCACTGGGGGTAGGCACTGAAGCTTTCTTT.

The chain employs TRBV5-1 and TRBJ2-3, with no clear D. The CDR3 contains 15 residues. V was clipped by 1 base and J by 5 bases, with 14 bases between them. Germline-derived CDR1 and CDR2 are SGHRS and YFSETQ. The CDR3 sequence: CASSLYGQPGDTQYF. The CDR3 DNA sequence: TGCGCCAGCAGCTTGTACGGCCAGCCGGGAGATACGCAGTATTTT.

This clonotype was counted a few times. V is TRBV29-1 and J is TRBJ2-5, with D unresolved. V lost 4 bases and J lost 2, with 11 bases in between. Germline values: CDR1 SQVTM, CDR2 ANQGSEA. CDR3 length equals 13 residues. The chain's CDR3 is CSVGSQTQETQYF. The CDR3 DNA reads TGCAGCGTTGGGTCGCAGACACAAGAGACCCAGTACTTC.

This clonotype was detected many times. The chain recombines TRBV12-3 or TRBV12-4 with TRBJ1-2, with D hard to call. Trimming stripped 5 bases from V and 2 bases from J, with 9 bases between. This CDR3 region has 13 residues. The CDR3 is CASSLSGNYGYTF. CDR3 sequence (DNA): TGTGCCAGCAGTCTTTCCGGGAACTATGGCTACACCTTC.

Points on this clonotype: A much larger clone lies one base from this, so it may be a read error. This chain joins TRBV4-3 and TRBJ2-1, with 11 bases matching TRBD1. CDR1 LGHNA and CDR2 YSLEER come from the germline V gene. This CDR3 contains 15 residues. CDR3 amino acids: CSSSPGQGVTFEQFF. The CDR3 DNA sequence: TGCTCCAGCAGCCCGGGACAGGGGGTAACATTTGAGCAGTTCTTC.

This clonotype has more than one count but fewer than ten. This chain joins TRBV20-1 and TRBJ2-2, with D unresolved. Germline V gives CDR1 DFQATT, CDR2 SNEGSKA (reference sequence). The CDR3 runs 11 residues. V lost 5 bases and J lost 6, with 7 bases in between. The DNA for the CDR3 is TGCAGTGCTGAAAATTCCGGGGAGCTGTTTTTT. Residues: CSAENSGELFF.

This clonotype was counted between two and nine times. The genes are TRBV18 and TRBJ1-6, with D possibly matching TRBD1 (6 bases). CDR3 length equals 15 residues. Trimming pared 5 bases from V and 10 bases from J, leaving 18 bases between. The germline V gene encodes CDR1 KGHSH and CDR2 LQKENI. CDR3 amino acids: CASSTEGTWKSPLHF. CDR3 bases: TGTGCCAGCTCAACGGAGGGGACATGGAAGTCACCCCTCCACTTT.

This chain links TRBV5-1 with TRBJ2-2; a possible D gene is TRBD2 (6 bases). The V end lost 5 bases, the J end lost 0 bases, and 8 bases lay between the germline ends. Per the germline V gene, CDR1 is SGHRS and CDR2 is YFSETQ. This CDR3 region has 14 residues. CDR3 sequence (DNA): TGCGCCAGCAGACGGGGGTCGAACACCGGGGAGCTGTTTTTT. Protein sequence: CASRRGSNTGELFF.

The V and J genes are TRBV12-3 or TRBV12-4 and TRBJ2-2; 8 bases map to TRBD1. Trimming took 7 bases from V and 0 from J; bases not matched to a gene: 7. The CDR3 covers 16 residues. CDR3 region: CASTEETGANTGELFF. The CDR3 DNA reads TGTGCCAGCACGGAAGAGACAGGGGCGAACACCGGGGAGCTGTTTTTT.

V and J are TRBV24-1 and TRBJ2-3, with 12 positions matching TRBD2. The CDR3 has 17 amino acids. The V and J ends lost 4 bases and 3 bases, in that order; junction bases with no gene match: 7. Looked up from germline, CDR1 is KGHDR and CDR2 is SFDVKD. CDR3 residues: CATSDPGTSGYTDTQYF. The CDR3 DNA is TGTGCCACCAGTGACCCCGGGACTAGCGGGTATACAGATACGCAGTATTTT.

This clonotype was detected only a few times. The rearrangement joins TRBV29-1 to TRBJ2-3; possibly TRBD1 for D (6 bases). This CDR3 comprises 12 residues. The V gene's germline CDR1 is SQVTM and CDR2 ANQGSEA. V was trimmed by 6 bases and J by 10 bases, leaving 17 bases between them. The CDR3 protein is CSVEERGNSQYF. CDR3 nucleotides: TGCAGCGTCGAGGAAAGGGGGAATTCGCAGTATTTT.

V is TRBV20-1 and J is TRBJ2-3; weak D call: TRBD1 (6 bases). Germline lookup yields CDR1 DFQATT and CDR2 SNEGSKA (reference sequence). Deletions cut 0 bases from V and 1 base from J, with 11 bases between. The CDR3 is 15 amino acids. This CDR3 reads CSARDPRQGTDTQYF. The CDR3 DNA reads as TGCAGTGCTAGAGATCCTAGACAGGGCACAGATACGCAGTATTTT.

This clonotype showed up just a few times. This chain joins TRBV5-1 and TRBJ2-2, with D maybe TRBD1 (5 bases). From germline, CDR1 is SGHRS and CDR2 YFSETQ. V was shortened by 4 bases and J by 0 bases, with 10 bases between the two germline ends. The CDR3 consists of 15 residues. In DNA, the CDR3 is TGCGCCAGCAGCCCCGGACATACGAACACCGGGGAGCTGTTTTTT. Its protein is CASSPGHTNTGELFF.

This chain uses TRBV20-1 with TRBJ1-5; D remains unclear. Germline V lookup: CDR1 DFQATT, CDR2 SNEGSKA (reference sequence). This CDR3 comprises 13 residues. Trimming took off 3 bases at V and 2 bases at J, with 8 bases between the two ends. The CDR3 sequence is CSASKSGNQPQHF. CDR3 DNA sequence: TGCAGTGCTAGCAAGTCAGGCAATCAGCCCCAGCATTTT.

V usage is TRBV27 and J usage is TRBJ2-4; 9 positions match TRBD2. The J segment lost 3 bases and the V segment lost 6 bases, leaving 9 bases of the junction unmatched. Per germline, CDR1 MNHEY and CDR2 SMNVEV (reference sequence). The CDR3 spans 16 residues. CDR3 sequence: CASRKRKRGVKNIQYF. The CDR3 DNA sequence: TGTGCCAGCAGGAAAAGGAAGCGGGGGGTCAAAAACATTCAGTACTTC.

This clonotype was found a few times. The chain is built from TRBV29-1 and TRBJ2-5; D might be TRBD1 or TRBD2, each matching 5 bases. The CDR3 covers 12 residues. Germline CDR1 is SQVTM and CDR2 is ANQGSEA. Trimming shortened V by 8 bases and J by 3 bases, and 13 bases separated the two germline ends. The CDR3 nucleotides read TGCAGCCTGCTGGGGGAGAAAGAGACCCAGTACTTC. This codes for CSLLGEKETQYF.